A single sample gave rise to the 21 T cell receptor beta chains below, sequenced in a study of blood T cell repertoires in COVID-19. Some clones are missing from TCRdb's copy, which holds only in-frame ones; the method was immunoSEQ multiplex PCR. The sample contains some 41,000 clones, approximately 90% of which appear only once. Source material: peripheral blood. These receptors originate from a human donor in a cohort sampled during active COVID-19.

CDR3 sequence reads: CASSPLQSGTGSGYTF. Written as DNA, the CDR3 is TGTGCCAGCTCACCACTTCAATCCGGGACAGGGAGTGGCTACACCTTC. J is TRBJ1-2 and V is TRBV18, with 9 bases fitting TRBD1. The CDR3 covers 16 residues. Germline values: CDR1 KGHSH, CDR2 LQKENI. V shed 1 base, J shed 7 bases, and the junction held 10 bases outside the gene matches. The whole variable domain, filled in from reference TRBV18 and TRBJ1-2, reads NAGVMQNPRHLVRRRGQEARLRCSPMKGHSHVYWYRQLPEEGLKFMVYLQKENIIDESGMPKERFSAEFPKEGPSILRIQQVVRGDSAAYFCASSPLQSGTGSGYTFGSGTRLTVV.

The V call is TRBV4-2, the J call TRBJ2-3; 7 bases agree with TRBD2. Germline CDR1 and CDR2: LGHNA and YNFKEQ. Unmatched junction bases numbered 9, after V lost 4 bases and J lost 2 bases. The length of the CDR3 is 16 residues. CDR3 in amino acids: CASSPRQGRDTDTQYF. CDR3 bases: TGTGCCAGCAGCCCCCGGCAAGGGAGGGACACAGATACGCAGTATTTT.

V usage is TRBV11-2 and J usage is TRBJ2-3; 12 bases are a match to TRBD2. The CDR3 consists of 15 residues. The V and J ends lost 5 bases and 5 bases, in that order; junction bases with no gene match: 5. Germline CDR1 is SGHAT and CDR2 is FQNNGV. The CDR3 here is CASSPRTSGEDTQYF. The CDR3 DNA sequence: TGTGCCAGCAGCCCGCGGACTAGCGGGGAAGATACGCAGTATTTT.

The CDR3 here is CASSYTGGNYGYTF. DNA for the CDR3: TGCGCCAGCAGTTACACAGGGGGAAACTATGGCTACACCTTC. This chain links TRBV5-1 with TRBJ1-2; 8 positions match TRBD1. V lost 5 bases and J lost 2; bases outside the gene matches: 5. The CDR3 consists of 14 residues. Germline V CDR1 and CDR2: SGHRS, YFSETQ.

This chain's CDR3 is CAWSVGQGRNHHTF. In DNA, the CDR3 is TGTGCCTGGAGTGTAGGGCAGGGGCGCAACCATCACACCTTC. This rearrangement joins TRBV30 to TRBJ1-2, with D maybe TRBD1 (6 bases). V gave up 0 bases and J gave up 12 bases, with 20 bases separating them. The CDR3 is made up of 14 amino acids. Germline V gives CDR1 GTSNPN, CDR2 SVGIG (reference sequence).

The CDR3 loop reads CATSRPRLAPYNEQFF. The CDR3 coding sequence is TGTGCCACCAGCAGACCAAGACTAGCCCCATACAATGAGCAGTTCTTC. V gene TRBV15 combines with J gene TRBJ2-1, with 7 bases that match TRBD2. With V trimmed by 2 bases and J by 4 bases, 8 bases remained unmatched. The germline V gene encodes CDR1 LNHNV and CDR2 YYDKDF (reference sequence). The CDR3 has 16 amino acids.

The chain joins TRBV5-1 to TRBJ2-5, with 7 nucleotides matching TRBD2. Trimming cost V 4 bases and J 1 base; bases outside gene matches: 10. CDR1 is SGHRS and CDR2 is YFSETQ in the germline V gene. CDR3 length: 16 residues. CDR3 DNA: TGCGCCAGCAGCACGGGGGGAACGGGCGGCCAAGAGACCCAGTACTTC. Translation: CASSTGGTGGQETQYF.

The chain combines TRBV6-2 or TRBV6-3 with TRBJ1-1; TRBD1 might be the D (5 bases). CDR1 is MNHEY and CDR2 is SVGEGT in the germline V gene. Between the trimmed V and J ends, which lost 2 bases and 11 bases, there was a span of 21 bases. The CDR3 is made up of 15 amino acids. The chain's CDR3 is CASSYPGRQHGTAFF. The CDR3 DNA sequence: TGTGCCAGCAGTTACCCAGGCAGACAGCACGGAACCGCTTTCTTT.

This sequence joins TRBV14 and TRBJ2-7, with 9 bases matching TRBD2. With 0 bases clipped from V and 12 bases from J, the junction kept 9 bases outside the gene matches. Germline CDR1 and CDR2: SGHDN and FVKESK. The CDR3 spans 14 residues. The CDR3 nucleotides read TGTGCCAGCAGCCAAGAAGTAGCGGGGGCTTTACTGTACTTC. As protein: CASSQEVAGALLYF.

V usage is TRBV11-2 and J usage is TRBJ2-1; possible D gene TRBD2, 7 bases. This CDR3 has 16 amino acids. The V end was cut by 0 bases, the J end by 2 bases, with 11 bases between. The V gene's germline CDR1 is SGHAT and CDR2 FQNNGV. The CDR3 coding sequence is TGTGCCAGCAGCTTAGACAGGGGAGGGACCTACAATGAGCAGTTCTTC. Protein sequence: CASSLDRGGTYNEQFF.

This sequence joins TRBV21-1 and TRBJ2-1; the table gives TRBD2 as D, unverified against the DNA. TRBV21-1 is labeled a pseudogene. This CDR3 has 20 amino acids. In DNA, the CDR3 is TGTGCCAGCAGCAAAGCCCGGCGGGAGGAAACTAGCGGGCCCTACAATGAGCAGTTCTTC. Its translation is CASSKARREETSGPYNEQFF.

The rearrangement links TRBV5-4 to TRBJ2-1; D gene ambiguous. V lost 0 bases to trimming and J lost 4 bases, with 14 bases between them. The CDR3 has 16 amino acids. Germline lookup yields CDR1 SGHNT and CDR2 YYREEE (reference sequence). CDR3 amino acids: CASSLGGGNLYNEQFF. For the CDR3, the DNA is TGTGCCAGCAGCTTGGGTGGCGGCAACTTATACAATGAGCAGTTCTTC.

The chain carries TRBV5-6 and TRBJ2-7; no clear D. Looked up from germline, CDR1 is SGHDT and CDR2 is YYEEEE. V was trimmed by 0 bases and J by 1 base, leaving 8 bases between them. CDR3 length: 14 residues. The CDR3 reads CASSLGLGSYEQYF. CDR3 coding DNA: TGTGCCAGCAGCTTGGGTCTCGGTTCCTACGAGCAGTACTTC.

This chain joins TRBV6-6 and TRBJ1-4; D unresolved. The CDR3 consists of 14 residues. V gave up 4 bases and J gave up 0 bases, with 6 bases separating them. Germline V gene data show CDR1 as MNHNY and CDR2 as SVGAGI (reference sequence). The CDR3 DNA follows: TGTGCCAGCAGTTTTAGTGCAACTAATGAAAAACTGTTTTTT. Translated: CASSFSATNEKLFF.

This rearrangement joins TRBV9 to TRBJ2-7; 10 nucleotides agree with TRBD1. Germline lookup yields CDR1 SGDLS and CDR2 YYNGEE. The CDR3 runs to 16 residues. V lost 0 bases, J lost 3 bases, and 6 bases stayed unmatched. CDR3 residues: CASSVEAGQGSYEQYF. The CDR3 DNA follows: TGTGCCAGCAGCGTAGAAGCGGGACAGGGGAGCTACGAGCAGTACTTC.

As DNA, the CDR3 is TGTGCCAGCAGCTTATTCCTAGCAGAGACCCAGTACTTC. This codes for CASSLFLAETQYF. The rearrangement joins TRBV11-3 to TRBJ2-5; D may be TRBD2 (5 bases). CDR3 length: 13 amino acids. CDR1 SGHNT and CDR2 YENEEA come from the germline V gene. The V and J ends lost 2 bases and 4 bases respectively, with 8 bases between them. The full variable domain, with the rest looked up from reference TRBV11-3 and TRBJ2-5, is EAGVVQSPRYKIIEKKQPVAFWCNPISGHNTLYWYLQNLGQGPELLIRYENEEAVDDSQLPKDRFSAERLKGVDSTLKIQPAELGDSAVYLCASSLFLAETQYFGPGTRLLVL.

The chain employs TRBV3-1 (or the pseudogene TRBV3-2) and TRBJ1-4, with TRBD1 as a possible D gene (5 bases). Trimming removed 6 bases from V and 0 bases from J, with 17 bases in between. Germline CDR1 and CDR2: LGHDT and YNNKEL (reference sequence). The CDR3 length is 17 residues. CDR3 loop: CASSSGTGVATNEKLFF. The CDR3 DNA is TGTGCCAGCAGTTCCGGGACGGGAGTTGCAACTAATGAAAAACTGTTTTTT.

CDR3 loop: CASSLRGLLTSTDTQYF. CDR3 nucleotide sequence: TGTGCCAGCAGCTTGCGGGGGTTGCTCACGAGCACAGATACGCAGTATTTT. The rearrangement uses TRBV5-6 and TRBJ2-3, with D possibly matching TRBD2 (6 bases). This CDR3 region has 17 residues. Germline V gives CDR1 SGHDT, CDR2 YYEEEE. The V end was cut by 1 base, the J end by 0 bases, with 15 bases between. The whole variable domain, filled in from reference TRBV5-6 and TRBJ2-3, reads DAGVTQSPTHLIKTRGQQVTLRCSPKSGHDTVSWYQQALGQGPQFIFQYYEEEERQRGNFPDRFSGHQFPNYSSELNVNALLLGDSALYLCASSLRGLLTSTDTQYFGPGTRLTVL.

The CDR3 DNA is TGTGCCAGCACTCGGACTAGCGGAGAGCAGTTCTTC. It yields the protein CASTRTSGEQFF. The rearrangement joins TRBV21-1 to TRBJ2-1; the table gives TRBD2 as D, unverified against the DNA. TRBV21-1 counts as a pseudogene. This CDR3 contains 12 residues.

This clone was seen a handful of times. The chain uses TRBV29-1 and TRBJ2-2; 12 nucleotides line up with TRBD2. The germline V gene encodes CDR1 SQVTM and CDR2 ANQGSEA. The CDR3 totals 14 residues. With V trimmed by 3 bases and J by 9 bases, 5 bases remained unmatched. Here the CDR3 reads CSVETSGSSRELFF. The CDR3 region has the DNA TGCAGCGTTGAGACTAGCGGGAGTTCCCGGGAGCTGTTTTTT.

The genes are TRBV24-1 and TRBJ2-3; tentative D call: TRBD2 (6 bases). V was clipped by 0 bases and J by 8 bases, with 17 bases between them. CDR1 and CDR2 (germline): KGHDR, SFDVKD. The CDR3 length is 16 residues. The CDR3 nucleotides read TGTGCCACCAGTGATTTGAATAGCCGGGACTCTCTTACGCAGTATTTT. Encoded protein: CATSDLNSRDSLTQYF.